This T cell receptor (beta chain) was recovered during a study of OX40 agonist ivuxolimab in advanced cancers. The sample holds one count of this clone. Here immunoSEQ multiplex PCR was the method, and the copy in TCRdb shows in-frame clones only, minus some. The repertoire includes some 43,000 clones, 75% to 90% of them detected once, and about 15% sits in the top ten. Patients were ineligible given autoimmune disease history or systemic immunosuppression. Material: CD4+ or CD8+ T cells sorted from blood, obtained in a trial of the OX40 agonist ivuxolimab. This receptor was taken from an adult with an advanced solid tumor such as melanoma, head and neck, liver or kidney cancer.

The CDR3 coding sequence is TGTGCCAGCAGCCCCGCCGGGGGGGAGCTGTTTTTT. It codes for CASSPAGGELFF. The V and J genes are TRBV7-3 and TRBJ2-2; no reliable D call. Trimming left V 5 bases short and J 8 bases short, with 9 bases between. This CDR3 is 12 amino acids long. CDR1 SGHTA and CDR2 FQGTGA come from the germline V gene.